The 13 T cell receptor beta chains below were found in one sample sequenced in a study of T cell responses to AZD1222 COVID-19 vaccine. Clones were read by immunoSEQ multiplex PCR, and TCRdb kept only the in-frame ones, dropping some. Of 85,000 to 95,000 clones listed, 90% are singletons. The input for sequencing was peripheral blood, taken on day 0 of AZD1222 vaccination. These receptors came from an adult in good health.

The J gene is TRBJ1-1, the V gene TRBV6-5, with D tentatively TRBD1 (6 bases). Trimming removed 2 bases from V and 0 bases from J, with 13 bases in between. CDR1 is MNHEY and CDR2 is SVGAGI in the germline V gene. The CDR3 sequence is 16 residues long. CDR3 nucleotides: TGTGCCAGCAGTTACGGCCCCGGGACAATGAACACTGAAGCTTTCTTT. Its translation is CASSYGPGTMNTEAFF.

The J gene is TRBJ1-6, the V gene TRBV6-5; 9 bases line up with TRBD1. Germline values: CDR1 MNHEY, CDR2 SVGAGI. The CDR3 has 16 residues. V lost 0 bases, J lost 10 bases, and 7 bases stayed unmatched. CDR3 DNA sequence: TGTGCCAGCAGTTACTCACCGGACAGGGGAAAATCACCCCTCCACTTT. It yields the protein CASSYSPDRGKSPLHF.

V is TRBV21-1 and J is TRBJ1-2; TRBD1 reflects the table's D call only, with no check against the DNA. TRBV21-1 is given as a pseudogene. This CDR3 is 14 amino acids long. The CDR3 coding sequence is TGTGCCAGCGCCGTGACGCAGGGGAACTATGGCTACACCTTC. Translating gives CASAVTQGNYGYTF.

The CDR3 DNA sequence: TGTGCCAGCAGACCCGGGACAGGGAACTCTGGGGCCAACGTCCTGACTTTC. Amino acid sequence: CASRPGTGNSGANVLTF. The chain carries TRBV7-9 and TRBJ2-6; 9 bases agree with TRBD1. V gave up 6 bases and J gave up 0 bases; unmatched junction bases: 6. The CDR3 covers 17 residues. The germline gives CDR1 SEHNR, CDR2 FQNEAQ (reference sequence). The complete variable domain, with remaining parts taken from reference TRBV7-9 and TRBJ2-6, reads DTGVSQNPRHKITKRGQNVTFRCDPISEHNRLYWYRQTLGQGPEFLTYFQNEAQLEKSRLLSDRFSAERPKGSFSTLEIQRTEQGDSAMYLCASRPGTGNSGANVLTFGAGSRLTVL.

This chain uses TRBV10-3 with TRBJ2-1, with 7 bases that match TRBD2. The ends lost 6 bases at V and 6 bases at J; junction bases unmatched: 14. This CDR3 has 16 residues. The germline V gene has CDR1 ENHRY and CDR2 SYGVKD. The CDR3 DNA reads TGTGCCATCAGCCTAGGACTCCAGCGGGGAGTCAATGAGCAGTTCTTC. This codes for CAISLGLQRGVNEQFF.

This chain uses TRBV5-6 with TRBJ1-2, with D unresolved. The CDR3 is 11 amino acids. Germline CDR1 and CDR2: SGHDT and YYEEEE. V was cut by 4 bases and J by 7 bases, with 8 bases left in between. The CDR3 loop is CASSALLGYTF. The CDR3 DNA reads TGTGCCAGCAGCGCCCTGCTTGGCTACACCTTC.

The chain employs TRBV9 and TRBJ1-2, with D possibly TRBD1 on 6 matching bases. CDR1 and CDR2 (germline): SGDLS, YYNGEE. Trimming stripped 0 bases from V and 8 bases from J, with 20 bases between. The CDR3 spans 16 residues. This chain's CDR3 is CASSVVPDGAQGGYTF. In DNA, the CDR3 is TGTGCCAGCAGCGTAGTTCCCGATGGAGCACAGGGAGGCTACACCTTC.

The rearrangement joins TRBV5-6 to TRBJ1-2; perhaps TRBD1 as D (5 bases). The CDR3 is made up of 14 amino acids. Germline V gene data show CDR1 as SGHDT and CDR2 as YYEEEE. The V end was cut by 4 bases, the J end by 3 bases, with 13 bases between. The CDR3 DNA reads as TGTGCCAGCAGCACCCTTGGAGGGGACTATGGCTACACCTTC. It encodes CASSTLGGDYGYTF.

This chain joins TRBV24-1 and TRBJ2-7, with no clear D. The V end was cut by 5 bases, the J end by 1 base, with 8 bases between. The germline V gene encodes CDR1 KGHDR and CDR2 SFDVKD. The CDR3 totals 13 residues. The CDR3 is CATSAADSYEQYF. Here the CDR3 DNA reads TGTGCCACCAGTGCCGCAGATTCCTACGAGCAGTACTTC.

The V gene is TRBV28, the J gene TRBJ2-7; D assignment may be TRBD1 or TRBD2 (5 bases each). V was cut by 7 bases and J by 1 base, with 11 bases left in between. Germline V gene sequence: CDR1 MDHEN, CDR2 SYDVKM. The CDR3 is 13 amino acids. DNA for the CDR3: TGTGCCAGCACCTCTGGGGGTTCCTACGAGCAGTACTTC. It translates to CASTSGGSYEQYF.

Comment on this clone: The same CDR3 can be traced to other DNA sequences in this sample. V is TRBV5-1 and J is TRBJ2-7; D gene uncertain. V dropped 2 bases and J dropped 3 bases, with 3 bases sitting between them. The V gene's germline CDR1 is SGHRS and CDR2 YFSETQ. This CDR3 has 11 amino acids. CDR3 nucleotides: TGCGCCAGCAGCTTAGGCTACGAGCAGTACTTC. This codes for CASSLGYEQYF. Full variable domain (rest looked up from reference TRBV5-1 and TRBJ2-7): KAGVTQTPRYLIKTRGQQVTLSCSPISGHRSVSWYQQTPGQGLQFLFEYFSETQRNKGNFPGRFSGRQFSNSRSEMNVSTLELGDSALYLCASSLGYEQYFGPGTRLTVT.

CDR3 in amino acids: CASSQVQGASTAFF. The CDR3 bases are TGTGCCAGCAGCCAAGTACAGGGGGCGTCCACGGCTTTCTTT. V usage is TRBV14 and J usage is TRBJ1-1, with 9 bases identical to TRBD1. Trimming cost V 1 base and J 11 bases; bases outside gene matches: 8. This CDR3 comprises 14 residues. Germline V gene sequence: CDR1 SGHDN, CDR2 FVKESK.

The CDR3 DNA follows: TGTGCCAGCAGCGCCCGACAGCGCCTGGGCACTGAAGCTTTCTTT. Protein sequence: CASSARQRLGTEAFF. The genes are TRBV11-1 and TRBJ1-1, with D maybe TRBD1 (5 bases). Germline V gene data show CDR1 as SGHAT and CDR2 as FQDESV (reference sequence). The CDR3 is 15 amino acids. V was clipped by 5 bases and J by 4 bases, with 17 bases between them.